Presented here are 13 T cell receptor beta chains from one specimen sequenced in a study of cytotoxic CD8 clonotypes in ibrutinib-treated CLL. Profiled with immunoSEQ multiplex PCR; TCRdb holds only in-frame clones, not every one. This sample has about 24,000 clones, with over 55% found just once. Specimen: PBMCs, collected after 12 months of ibrutinib treatment. The receptors were gathered from a human donor with chronic lymphocytic leukemia.

The CDR3 protein is CASSGALDGNTIYF. Written as DNA, the CDR3 is TGTGCCAGCAGCGGGGCGCTGGATGGAAACACCATATATTTT. The V call is TRBV5-4, the J call TRBJ1-3; possibly TRBD1 for D (5 bases). This CDR3 contains 14 residues. Germline assignment: CDR1 SGHNT and CDR2 YYREEE (reference sequence). The V end lost 4 bases, the J end lost 3 bases, and 11 bases lay between the germline ends.

This clone appeared a few times. The chain carries TRBV5-4 and TRBJ2-5, with TRBD2 as a possible D gene (6 bases). Germline V gene sequence: CDR1 SGHNT, CDR2 YYREEE (reference sequence). With 1 base removed from V and 5 bases from J, the gap between germline ends came to 12 bases. The CDR3 is 14 residues long. Here the CDR3 reads CASSLTGVRETQYF. CDR3 bases: TGTGCCAGCAGCTTGACGGGGGTACGGGAGACCCAGTACTTC.

The chain uses TRBV11-3 and TRBJ2-3; D gene ambiguous. Trimming took 4 bases from V and 7 from J, leaving 12 bases between them. CDR3 length: 13 residues. Germline lookup yields CDR1 SGHNT and CDR2 YENEEA. The CDR3 coding sequence is TGTGCCAGCAGCTCTAGGGATGGGCATACGCAGTATTTT. Its translation is CASSSRDGHTQYF.

This clone came up once. This chain uses TRBV7-9 with TRBJ2-6, with no clear D. The CDR3 is 16 amino acids. Trimming stripped 2 bases from V and 4 bases from J, with 12 bases between. Germline V gene data show CDR1 as SEHNR and CDR2 as FQNEAQ (reference sequence). In nucleotides, the CDR3 is TGTGCCAGCAGCTTACCCCGCAGCGCGGGGGCCAACGTCCTGACTTTC. Translating it yields CASSLPRSAGANVLTF.

The chain carries TRBV6-5 and TRBJ2-7; 12 bases agree with TRBD1. With 5 bases clipped from V and 5 bases from J, the junction kept 4 bases outside the gene matches. Looked up from germline, CDR1 is MNHEY and CDR2 is SVGAGI. The CDR3 loop spans 14 amino acids. The chain's CDR3 is CASSHGTGGNEQYF. CDR3 nucleotides: TGTGCCAGCAGTCACGGGACAGGGGGCAACGAGCAGTACTTC.

This chain joins TRBV29-1 and TRBJ1-5; maybe TRBD1 (5 bases). V shed 5 bases and J shed 3 bases, with 8 bases lying between them. Germline V gene lookup returns CDR1 SQVTM and CDR2 ANQGSEA. This CDR3 is built from 12 residues. CDR3 in amino acids: CSVSGNNQPQHF. The DNA for the CDR3 is TGCAGCGTTTCAGGGAACAATCAGCCCCAGCATTTT.

The chain is built from TRBV19 and TRBJ1-4, with TRBD1 identical over 9 bases. The CDR3 is 19 residues long. Germline V CDR1 and CDR2: LNHDA, SQIVND (reference sequence). J gave up 1 base and V 4 bases, and 13 bases lay outside the gene matches. The DNA for the CDR3 is TGTGCCAGTAGTAGCCCGGGACAGGGTTACGAAAGAACTAATGAAAAACTGTTTTTT. This translates into CASSSPGQGYERTNEKLFF.

The V and J genes are TRBV5-1 and TRBJ2-2; D may be TRBD2 (7 bases). CDR3 length: 15 residues. CDR1 and CDR2 (germline): SGHRS, YFSETQ. V was clipped by 0 bases and J by 5 bases, with 11 bases between them. The chain's CDR3 is CASSLEGRGTGELFF. The CDR3 DNA reads TGCGCCAGCAGCTTGGAAGGGAGGGGGACCGGGGAGCTGTTTTTT.

V gene TRBV5-4 combines with J gene TRBJ2-3; D not certain. V was shortened by 5 bases and J by 4 bases, with 14 bases between the two germline ends. The CDR3 totals 14 residues. CDR1 is SGHNT, CDR2 YYREEE, per germline (reference sequence). DNA of the CDR3: TGTGCCAGCAGGTCTAGGGAAGGACCAGATACGCAGTATTTT. Translated, it gives CASRSREGPDTQYF.

This chain links TRBV7-3 with TRBJ2-7; D unclear. This CDR3 has 15 amino acids. CDR1 is SGHTA and CDR2 is FQGTGA in the germline V gene. V was cut by 0 bases and J by 4 bases, with 13 bases left in between. This chain's CDR3 is CASSLTPGPLYEQYF. The CDR3 DNA sequence: TGTGCCAGCAGCTTAACTCCAGGTCCCCTTTACGAGCAGTACTTC. The entire variable domain, with the rest obtained from reference TRBV7-3 and TRBJ2-7, is as follows: GAGVSQTPSNKVTEKGKYVELRCDPISGHTALYWYRQSLGQGPEFLIYFQGTGAADDSGLPNDRFFAVRPEGSVSTLKIQRTERGDSAVYLCASSLTPGPLYEQYFGPGTRLTVT.

The J gene is TRBJ1-2, the V gene TRBV7-2; 7 bases line up with TRBD1. V lost 5 bases to trimming and J lost 3 bases; unmatched junction nucleotides: 6. This CDR3 comprises 14 residues. The germline V gene has CDR1 SGHTA and CDR2 FQGNSA. CDR3 in DNA: TGTGCCAGCAGCCGCGACGGGACAGACTATGGCTACACCTTC. Amino acids: CASSRDGTDYGYTF.

CDR3: CASSLYPTEIYEQYF. The CDR3 region has the DNA TGTGCCAGCAGTCTTTACCCGACAGAGATCTACGAGCAGTACTTC. The J gene is TRBJ2-7, the V gene TRBV27; weak D call: TRBD1 (5 bases). Looked up from germline, CDR1 is MNHEY and CDR2 is SMNVEV (reference sequence). The CDR3 runs to 15 residues. Trimming removed 5 bases from V and 3 bases from J, with 17 bases in between.

This chain joins TRBV5-4 and TRBJ2-7; 8 bases are a match to TRBD1. The CDR3 runs 16 residues. In germline, CDR1 is SGHNT, CDR2 YYREEE (reference sequence). With V trimmed by 3 bases and J by 0 bases, 8 bases remained unmatched. Here the CDR3 reads CASSSSRDRSSYEQYF. In DNA, the CDR3 is TGTGCCAGCAGCTCTTCTCGGGACAGGAGCTCCTACGAGCAGTACTTC.